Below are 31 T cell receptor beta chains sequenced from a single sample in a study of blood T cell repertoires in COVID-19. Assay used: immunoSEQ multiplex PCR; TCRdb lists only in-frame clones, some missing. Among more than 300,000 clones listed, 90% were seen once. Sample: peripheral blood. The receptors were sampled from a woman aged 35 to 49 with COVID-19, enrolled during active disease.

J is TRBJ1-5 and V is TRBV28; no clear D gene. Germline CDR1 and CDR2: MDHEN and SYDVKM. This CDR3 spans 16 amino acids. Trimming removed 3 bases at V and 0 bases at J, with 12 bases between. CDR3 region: CASSFPAGSSNQPQHF. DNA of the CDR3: TGTGCCAGCAGTTTCCCCGCGGGGAGTAGCAATCAGCCCCAGCATTTT.

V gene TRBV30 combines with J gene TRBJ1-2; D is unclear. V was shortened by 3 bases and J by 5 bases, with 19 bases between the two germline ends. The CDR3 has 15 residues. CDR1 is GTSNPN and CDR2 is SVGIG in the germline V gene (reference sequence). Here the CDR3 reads CAWSALIPSTYGYTF. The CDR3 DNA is TGTGCCTGGAGCGCACTGATTCCATCGACTTATGGCTACACCTTC. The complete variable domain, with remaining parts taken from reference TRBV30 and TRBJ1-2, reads SQTIHQWPATLVQPVGSPLSLECTVEGTSNPNLYWYRQAAGRGLQLLFYSVGIGQISSEVPQNLSASRPQDRQFILSSKKLLLSDSGFYLCAWSALIPSTYGYTFGSGTRLTVV.

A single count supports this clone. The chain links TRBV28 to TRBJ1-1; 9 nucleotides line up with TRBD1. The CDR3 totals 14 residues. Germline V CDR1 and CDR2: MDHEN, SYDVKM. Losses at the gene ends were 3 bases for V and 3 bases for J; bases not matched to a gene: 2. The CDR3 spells CASSFDRGYTEAFF. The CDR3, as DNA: TGTGCCAGCAGTTTCGACAGGGGGTACACTGAAGCTTTCTTT.

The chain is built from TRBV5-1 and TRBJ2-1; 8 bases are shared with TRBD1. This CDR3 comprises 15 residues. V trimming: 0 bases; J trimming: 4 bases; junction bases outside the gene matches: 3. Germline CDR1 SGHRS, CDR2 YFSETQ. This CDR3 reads CASSLAGGVYNEQFF. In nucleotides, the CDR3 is TGCGCCAGCAGCTTGGCAGGGGGCGTATACAATGAGCAGTTCTTC.

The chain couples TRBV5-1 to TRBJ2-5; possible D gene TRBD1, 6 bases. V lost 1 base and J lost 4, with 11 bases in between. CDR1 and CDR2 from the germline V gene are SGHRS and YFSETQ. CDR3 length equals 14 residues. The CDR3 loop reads CASSLMDSSETQYF. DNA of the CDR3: TGCGCCAGCAGCTTGATGGACAGTTCAGAGACCCAGTACTTC.

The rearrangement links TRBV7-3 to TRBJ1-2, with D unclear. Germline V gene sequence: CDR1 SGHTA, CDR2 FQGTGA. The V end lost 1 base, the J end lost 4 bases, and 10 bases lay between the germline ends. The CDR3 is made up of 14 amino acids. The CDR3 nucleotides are TGTGCCAGCAGCTTAATCATCCTACCCTATGGCTACACCTTC. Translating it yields CASSLIILPYGYTF.

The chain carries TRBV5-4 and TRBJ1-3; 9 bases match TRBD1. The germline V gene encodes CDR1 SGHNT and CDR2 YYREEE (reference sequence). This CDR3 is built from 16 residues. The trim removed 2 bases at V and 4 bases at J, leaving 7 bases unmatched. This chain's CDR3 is CASSFNRGQTGNTIYF. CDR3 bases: TGTGCCAGCAGCTTTAACAGGGGGCAAACGGGAAACACCATATATTTT.

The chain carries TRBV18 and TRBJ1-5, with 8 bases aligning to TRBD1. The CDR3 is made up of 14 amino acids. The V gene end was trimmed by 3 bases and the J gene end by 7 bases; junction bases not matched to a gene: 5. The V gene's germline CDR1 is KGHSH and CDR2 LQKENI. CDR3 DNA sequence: TGTGCCAGCTCACCCGGGACAGGCGAACAGCCCCAGCATTTT. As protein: CASSPGTGEQPQHF.

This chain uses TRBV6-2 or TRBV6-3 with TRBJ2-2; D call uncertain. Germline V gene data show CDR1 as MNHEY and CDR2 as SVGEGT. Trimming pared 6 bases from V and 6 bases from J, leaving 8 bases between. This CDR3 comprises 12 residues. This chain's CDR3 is CASSLGSGELFF. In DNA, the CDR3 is TGTGCCAGCAGCCTCGGTTCCGGGGAGCTGTTTTTT.

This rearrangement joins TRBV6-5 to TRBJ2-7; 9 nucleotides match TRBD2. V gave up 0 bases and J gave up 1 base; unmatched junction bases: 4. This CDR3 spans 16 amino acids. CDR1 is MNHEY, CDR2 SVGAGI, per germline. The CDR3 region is CASSYSLAGQSYEQYF. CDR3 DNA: TGTGCCAGCAGTTACTCACTAGCGGGCCAATCCTACGAGCAGTACTTC.

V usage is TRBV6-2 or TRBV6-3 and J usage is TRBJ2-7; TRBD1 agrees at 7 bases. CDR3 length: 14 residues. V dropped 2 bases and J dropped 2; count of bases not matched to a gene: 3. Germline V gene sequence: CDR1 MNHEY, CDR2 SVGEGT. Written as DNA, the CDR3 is TGTGCCAGCAGTTACCCCGGGACAGCCTACGAGCAGTACTTC. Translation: CASSYPGTAYEQYF.

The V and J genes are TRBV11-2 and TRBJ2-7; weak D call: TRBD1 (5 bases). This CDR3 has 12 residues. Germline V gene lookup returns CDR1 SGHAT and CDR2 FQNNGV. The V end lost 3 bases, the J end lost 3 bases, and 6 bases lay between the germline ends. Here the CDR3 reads CASSLGHYEQYF. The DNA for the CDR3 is TGTGCCAGCAGCTTGGGGCACTACGAGCAGTACTTC.

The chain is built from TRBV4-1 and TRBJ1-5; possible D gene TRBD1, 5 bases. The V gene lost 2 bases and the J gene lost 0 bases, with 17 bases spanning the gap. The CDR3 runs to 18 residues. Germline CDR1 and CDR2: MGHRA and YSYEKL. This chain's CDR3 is CASSQTPGGVGSNQPQHF. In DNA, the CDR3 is TGCGCCAGCAGCCAAACTCCTGGAGGGGTGGGTAGCAATCAGCCCCAGCATTTT.

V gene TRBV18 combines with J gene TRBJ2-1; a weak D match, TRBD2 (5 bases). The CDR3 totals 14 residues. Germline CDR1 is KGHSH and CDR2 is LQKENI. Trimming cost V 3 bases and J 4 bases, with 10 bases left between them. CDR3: CASSPSGWYNEQFF. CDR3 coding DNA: TGTGCCAGCTCACCGTCGGGATGGTACAATGAGCAGTTCTTC.

The chain's CDR3 is CASSWGGSGTPYEQYF. In nucleotides, the CDR3 is TGTGCCAGCAGCTGGGGAGGTAGCGGGACCCCCTACGAGCAGTACTTC. The chain joins TRBV5-4 to TRBJ2-7; 8 nucleotides match TRBD2. This CDR3 has 16 amino acids. Germline V CDR1 and CDR2: SGHNT, YYREEE (reference sequence). V dropped 3 bases and J dropped 2; count of bases not matched to a gene: 10.

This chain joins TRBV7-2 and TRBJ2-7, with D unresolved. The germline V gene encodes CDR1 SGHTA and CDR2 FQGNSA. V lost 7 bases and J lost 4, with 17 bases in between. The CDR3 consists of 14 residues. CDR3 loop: CASTMNGRMYEQYF. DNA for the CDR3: TGTGCCAGCACCATGAACGGCAGGATGTACGAGCAGTACTTC.

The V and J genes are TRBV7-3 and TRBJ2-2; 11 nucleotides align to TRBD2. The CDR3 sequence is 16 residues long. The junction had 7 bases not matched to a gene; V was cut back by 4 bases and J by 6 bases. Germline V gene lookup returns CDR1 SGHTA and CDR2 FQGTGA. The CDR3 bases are TGTGCCAGCAGCTCCTTAGCGGGGGGGCTGGCCGGGGAGCTGTTTTTT. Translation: CASSSLAGGLAGELFF.

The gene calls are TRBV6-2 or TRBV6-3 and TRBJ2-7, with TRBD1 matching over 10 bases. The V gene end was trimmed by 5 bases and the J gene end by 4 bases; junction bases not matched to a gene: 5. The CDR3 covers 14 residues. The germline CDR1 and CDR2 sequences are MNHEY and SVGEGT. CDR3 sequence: CASSKDRGSYEQYF. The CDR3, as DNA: TGTGCCAGCAGTAAGGACAGGGGGTCTTACGAGCAGTACTTC.

The CDR3 DNA follows: TGCAGCGTTGGAGGTTTGGGCTACACCTTC. This gives the protein CSVGGLGYTF. V is TRBV29-1 and J is TRBJ1-2; D unresolved. The CDR3 covers 10 residues. V gave up 4 bases and J gave up 8 bases, with 8 bases separating them. CDR1 and CDR2 (germline): SQVTM, ANQGSEA.

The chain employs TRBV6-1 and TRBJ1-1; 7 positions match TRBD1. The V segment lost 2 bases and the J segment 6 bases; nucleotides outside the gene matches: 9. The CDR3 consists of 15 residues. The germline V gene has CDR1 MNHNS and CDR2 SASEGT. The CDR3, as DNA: TGTGCCAGCAGTGAATTTTTAAGCAGGGGGTCTGAAGCTTTCTTT. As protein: CASSEFLSRGSEAFF.

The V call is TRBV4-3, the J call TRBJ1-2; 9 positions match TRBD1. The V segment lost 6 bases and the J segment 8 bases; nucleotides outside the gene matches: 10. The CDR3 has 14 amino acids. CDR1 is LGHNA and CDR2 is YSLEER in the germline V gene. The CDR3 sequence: CASSPKRQGGGYTF. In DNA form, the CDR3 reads TGCGCCAGCAGTCCCAAAAGACAGGGGGGAGGCTACACCTTC.

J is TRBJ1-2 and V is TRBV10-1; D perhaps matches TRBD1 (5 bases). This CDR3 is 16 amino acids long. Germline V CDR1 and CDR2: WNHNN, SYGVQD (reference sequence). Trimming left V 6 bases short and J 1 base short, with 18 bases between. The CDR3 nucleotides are TGCGCCAGCAGCCCAGGGTCGAGCGCACTTAACTATGGCTACACCTTC. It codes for CASSPGSSALNYGYTF.

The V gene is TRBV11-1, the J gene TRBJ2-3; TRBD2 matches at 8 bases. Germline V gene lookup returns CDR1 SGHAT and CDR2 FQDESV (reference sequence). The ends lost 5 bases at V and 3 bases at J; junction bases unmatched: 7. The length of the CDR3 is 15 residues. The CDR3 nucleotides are TGTGCCAGCAGCAGCGGGAGCAGCGGGACAGATACGCAGTATTTT. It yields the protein CASSSGSSGTDTQYF.

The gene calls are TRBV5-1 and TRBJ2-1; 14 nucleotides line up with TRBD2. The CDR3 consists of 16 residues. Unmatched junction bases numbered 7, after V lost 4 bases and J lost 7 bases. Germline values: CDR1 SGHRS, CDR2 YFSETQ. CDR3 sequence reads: CASSQGTSGRINEQFF. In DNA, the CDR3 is TGCGCCAGCAGCCAGGGGACTAGCGGGAGAATAAATGAGCAGTTCTTC.

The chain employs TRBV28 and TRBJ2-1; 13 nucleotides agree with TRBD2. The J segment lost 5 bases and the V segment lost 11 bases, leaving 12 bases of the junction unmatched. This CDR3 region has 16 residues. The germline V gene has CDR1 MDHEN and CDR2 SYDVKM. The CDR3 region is CAVGLAGDVGHNEQFF. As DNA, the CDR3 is TGTGCCGTTGGACTAGCGGGAGATGTGGGCCACAATGAGCAGTTCTTC.

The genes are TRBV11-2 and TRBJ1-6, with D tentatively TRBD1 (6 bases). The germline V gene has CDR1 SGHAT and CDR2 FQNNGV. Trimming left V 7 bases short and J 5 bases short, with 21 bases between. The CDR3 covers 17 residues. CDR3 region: CASTPKQAWTDNSPLHF. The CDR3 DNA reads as TGTGCCAGCACCCCGAAACAAGCTTGGACAGATAATTCACCCCTCCACTTT. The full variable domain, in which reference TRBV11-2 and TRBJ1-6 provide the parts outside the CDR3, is EAGVAQSPRYKIIEKRQSVAFWCNPISGHATLYWYQQILGQGPKLLIQFQNNGVVDDSQLPKDRFSAERLKGVDSTLKIQPAKLEDSAVYLCASTPKQAWTDNSPLHFGNGTRLTVT.

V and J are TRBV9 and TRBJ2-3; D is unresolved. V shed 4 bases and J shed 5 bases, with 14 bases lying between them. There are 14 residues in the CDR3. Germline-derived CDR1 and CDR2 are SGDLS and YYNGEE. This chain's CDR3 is CASSPRHQKDTQYF. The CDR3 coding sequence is TGTGCCAGCAGCCCGCGACATCAGAAAGATACGCAGTATTTT.

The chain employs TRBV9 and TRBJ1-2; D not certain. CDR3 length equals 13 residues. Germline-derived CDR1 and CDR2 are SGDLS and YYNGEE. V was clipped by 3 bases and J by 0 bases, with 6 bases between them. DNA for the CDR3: TGTGCCAGCAGCGGAGGTGCTAACTATGGCTACACCTTC. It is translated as CASSGGANYGYTF.

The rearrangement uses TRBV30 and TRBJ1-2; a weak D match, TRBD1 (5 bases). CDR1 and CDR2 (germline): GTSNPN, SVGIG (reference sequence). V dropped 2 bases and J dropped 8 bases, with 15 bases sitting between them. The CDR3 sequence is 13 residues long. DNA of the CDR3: TGTGCCTGGAGTCGACAGTCGTCCGTGGGCTACACCTTC. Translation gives CAWSRQSSVGYTF.

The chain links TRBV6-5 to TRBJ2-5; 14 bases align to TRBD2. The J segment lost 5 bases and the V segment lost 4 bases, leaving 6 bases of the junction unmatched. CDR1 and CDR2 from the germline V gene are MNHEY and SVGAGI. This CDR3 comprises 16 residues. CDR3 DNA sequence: TGTGCCAGCAGTTGGACTAGCGGGGGGTTGCTGGAGACCCAGTACTTC. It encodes CASSWTSGGLLETQYF.

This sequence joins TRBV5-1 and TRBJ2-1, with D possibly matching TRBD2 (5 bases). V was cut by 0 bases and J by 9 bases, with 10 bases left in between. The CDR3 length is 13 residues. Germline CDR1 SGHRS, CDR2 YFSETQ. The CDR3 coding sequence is TGCGCCAGCAGCTTGGTGGGTGAGGGTGAGCAGTTCTTC. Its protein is CASSLVGEGEQFF.